These 19 T cell receptor beta chains share one sample of origin, sequenced in a study of cytomegalovirus exposure and HLA in healthy donors. The PCR was carried out with 60 Vbeta primers and 13 Jbeta primers. Produced via immunoSEQ multiplex PCR; TCRdb's table is partial and in-frame only. The data contain around 150,000 clones, 50% to 75% of them singletons. Sequencing was carried out using PBMCs. The receptors shown here come from a woman aged 40 to 55 in good health and CMV-seronegative.

This clone is a singleton in its sample. The chain links TRBV7-3 to TRBJ1-1, with 8 positions matching TRBD1. Germline trimming cut 5 bases from V and 8 bases from J; bases unmatched to any gene: 7. This CDR3 region has 13 residues. Germline V gene sequence: CDR1 SGHTA, CDR2 FQGTGA. The CDR3 DNA is TGTGCCAGCAGCGTAGACAGGGGAGGGGAAGCTTTCTTT. It specifies CASSVDRGGEAFF.

The chain links TRBV14 to TRBJ2-7, with 12 bases identical to TRBD1. The CDR3 has 19 amino acids. Germline V gives CDR1 SGHDN, CDR2 FVKESK. The trim removed 5 bases at V and 3 bases at J, leaving 17 bases unmatched. The CDR3 loop reads CASSSVRGQGAVSNYEQYF. The CDR3 region has the DNA TGTGCCAGCAGCTCGGTACGGGGACAGGGGGCAGTCTCTAACTACGAGCAGTACTTC.

The chain has TRBV14 and TRBJ2-5; 9 nucleotides agree with TRBD1. CDR1 SGHDN and CDR2 FVKESK come from the germline V gene. This CDR3 contains 16 residues. The trim removed 2 bases at V and 4 bases at J, leaving 8 bases unmatched. The CDR3 DNA is TGTGCCAGCAGCCAACTAGGACAGGGGAAGAGAGAGACCCAGTACTTC. Its translation: CASSQLGQGKRETQYF.

The V and J genes are TRBV7-6 and TRBJ2-1; no reliable D call. Germline V gives CDR1 SGHVS, CDR2 FNYEAQ. V was clipped by 4 bases and J by 7 bases, with 11 bases between them. CDR3 size: 13 residues. Written as DNA, the CDR3 is TGTGCCAGCAGCTCCCTTCCGGTTAATGAGCAGTTCTTC. Protein: CASSSLPVNEQFF.

The chain carries TRBV7-2 and TRBJ2-1; 8 positions match TRBD2. From germline, CDR1 is SGHTA and CDR2 FQGNSA. Germline trimming cut 1 base from V and 5 bases from J; bases unmatched to any gene: 1. The CDR3 is 14 residues long. CDR3 nucleotide sequence: TGTGCCAGCAGCTTAGAACTAGCGGACAATGAGCAGTTCTTC. Translation gives CASSLELADNEQFF.

This chain links TRBV7-2 with TRBJ2-7, with 8 nucleotides matching TRBD1. The junction had 4 bases not matched to a gene; V was cut back by 2 bases and J by 4 bases. The germline V gene encodes CDR1 SGHTA and CDR2 FQGNSA. The CDR3 loop spans 14 amino acids. The DNA for the CDR3 is TGTGCCAGCAGCTTATCAGGGGGCATGTACGAGCAGTACTTC. Its protein product is CASSLSGGMYEQYF.

The chain carries TRBV7-7 and TRBJ2-1, with 7 bases fitting TRBD1. V trimming: 3 bases; J trimming: 12 bases; junction bases outside the gene matches: 8. CDR1 is SSHAT and CDR2 is FNYEAQ in the germline V gene (reference sequence). The CDR3 consists of 13 residues. The CDR3 region has the DNA TGTGCCAGCAGCTTCGGGTCCCGGGACAGGCAGTTCTTC. Its translation: CASSFGSRDRQFF.

The chain carries TRBV5-5 and TRBJ1-5; D call uncertain. There are 15 residues in the CDR3. The V end lost 4 bases, the J end lost 0 bases, and 11 bases lay between the germline ends. Germline V gene lookup returns CDR1 SGHKS and CDR2 YYEKEE (reference sequence). For the CDR3, the DNA is TGTGCCAGCAGCCCTGGGCGGGCTAGCAATCAGCCCCAGCATTTT. Translated, it gives CASSPGRASNQPQHF.

The chain is built from TRBV28 and TRBJ1-5; 8 bases line up with TRBD1. There are 15 residues in the CDR3. V lost 5 bases and J lost 6; bases outside the gene matches: 9. Germline loops: CDR1 MDHEN, CDR2 SYDVKM. CDR3 protein: CASSPIRTGSQPQHF. CDR3 nucleotide sequence: TGTGCCAGCAGTCCGATCCGGACAGGGAGTCAGCCCCAGCATTTT. Based on the CDR3 plus reference TRBV28 and TRBJ1-5, the full variable domain is DVKVTQSSRYLVKRTGEKVFLECVQDMDHENMFWYRQDPGLGLRLIYFSYDVKMKEKGDIPEGYSVSREKKERFSLILESASTNQTSMYLCASSPIRTGSQPQHFGDGTRLSIL.

The chain combines TRBV18 with TRBJ2-7; no reliable D call. CDR3 length: 13 residues. V was cut by 4 bases and J by 4 bases, with 11 bases left in between. In germline, CDR1 is KGHSH, CDR2 LQKENI. CDR3 nucleotides: TGTGCCAGCTCACGTTTTACTGGTTACGAGCAGTACTTC. Amino acids: CASSRFTGYEQYF.

The CDR3 DNA is TGTGCCAGCTCACCGCGGCGAACTAATGAAAAACTGTTTTTT. This codes for CASSPRRTNEKLFF. The chain combines TRBV18 with TRBJ1-4; D unclear. Deletions cut 3 bases from V and 1 base from J, with 6 bases between. Germline V gives CDR1 KGHSH, CDR2 LQKENI. The CDR3 sequence is 14 residues long.

The chain links TRBV2 to TRBJ1-3; no clear D gene. This CDR3 has 16 residues. Germline loops: CDR1 SNHLY, CDR2 FYNNEI. Trimming took 5 bases from V and 2 from J, leaving 16 bases between them. The CDR3 here is CASSKSTARAGNTIYF. CDR3 sequence (DNA): TGTGCCAGCAGTAAGTCTACAGCGAGGGCTGGAAACACCATATATTTT.

The chain joins TRBV2 to TRBJ1-1; 9 bases are a match to TRBD1. The CDR3 spans 16 residues. The germline CDR1 and CDR2 sequences are SNHLY and FYNNEI. J gave up 5 bases and V 9 bases, and 16 bases lay outside the gene matches. CDR3 residues: CARSQLGTGSQTEAFF. In DNA form, the CDR3 reads TGTGCCAGATCCCAACTCGGGACAGGGAGTCAAACTGAAGCTTTCTTT.

This clone was picked up a small number of times. The rearrangement uses TRBV6-6 and TRBJ2-3, with 12 bases that match TRBD2. With V trimmed by 7 bases and J by 3 bases, 5 bases remained unmatched. CDR1 is MNHNY and CDR2 is SVGAGI in the germline V gene (reference sequence). This CDR3 comprises 15 residues. As DNA, the CDR3 is TGTGCCAGCACCCTAGCGGGGGGGCGGACAGATACGCAGTATTTT. Encoded protein: CASTLAGGRTDTQYF.

The chain couples TRBV7-9 to TRBJ1-2, with D unresolved. Germline lookup yields CDR1 SEHNR and CDR2 FQNEAQ (reference sequence). Trimming removed 7 bases at V and 0 bases at J, with 15 bases between. This CDR3 has 15 residues. The CDR3, as DNA: TGTGCCAGCACCAACGAACCTAGTCCTAACTATGGCTACACCTTC. Translation gives CASTNEPSPNYGYTF. The full variable domain, completed using reference TRBV7-9 and TRBJ1-2, is DTGVSQNPRHKITKRGQNVTFRCDPISEHNRLYWYRQTLGQGPEFLTYFQNEAQLEKSRLLSDRFSAERPKGSFSTLEIQRTEQGDSAMYLCASTNEPSPNYGYTFGSGTRLTVV.

This sequence joins TRBV18 and TRBJ1-2, with 11 bases matching TRBD1. Trimming took 0 bases from V and 7 from J; bases not matched to a gene: 4. This CDR3 comprises 15 residues. Germline V CDR1 and CDR2: KGHSH, LQKENI. CDR3 coding DNA: TGTGCCAGCTCACCACCCCCGGGACAGGGGGTTGGCTACACCTTC. It specifies CASSPPPGQGVGYTF.

This clone was seen a handful of times. This sequence joins TRBV19 and TRBJ2-1, with a tentative D call TRBD2 (7 bases). CDR3 size: 16 residues. Trimming left V 0 bases short and J 7 bases short, with 16 bases between. Germline V CDR1 and CDR2: LNHDA, SQIVND (reference sequence). The CDR3 protein is CASSIDGGLIGNEQFF. CDR3 in DNA: TGTGCCAGTAGTATAGACGGGGGGCTCATCGGGAATGAGCAGTTCTTC.

This clone turned up a few times. The genes are TRBV30 and TRBJ2-3; 7 bases match TRBD1. Germline CDR1 and CDR2: GTSNPN and SVGIG (reference sequence). Trimming cost V 3 bases and J 0 bases; bases outside gene matches: 6. This CDR3 is built from 15 residues. In DNA, the CDR3 is TGTGCCTGGAGGAGGGGACAGTCTAGCACAGATACGCAGTATTTT. It is translated as CAWRRGQSSTDTQYF.

V and J are TRBV5-4 and TRBJ2-7; 7 bases match TRBD1. Germline V lookup: CDR1 SGHNT, CDR2 YYREEE (reference sequence). The CDR3 extends over 14 amino acids. With 4 bases clipped from V and 6 bases from J, the junction kept 10 bases outside the gene matches. The CDR3 coding sequence is TGTGCCAGCAGCCGTGAAACAGGGGTACCCGAGCAGTACTTC. It yields the protein CASSRETGVPEQYF. The full variable domain, completed using reference TRBV5-4 and TRBJ2-7, is ETGVTQSPTHLIKTRGQQVTLRCSSQSGHNTVSWYQQALGQGPQFIFQYYREEENGRGNFPPRFSGLQFPNYSSELNVNALELDDSALYLCASSRETGVPEQYFGPGTRLTVT.